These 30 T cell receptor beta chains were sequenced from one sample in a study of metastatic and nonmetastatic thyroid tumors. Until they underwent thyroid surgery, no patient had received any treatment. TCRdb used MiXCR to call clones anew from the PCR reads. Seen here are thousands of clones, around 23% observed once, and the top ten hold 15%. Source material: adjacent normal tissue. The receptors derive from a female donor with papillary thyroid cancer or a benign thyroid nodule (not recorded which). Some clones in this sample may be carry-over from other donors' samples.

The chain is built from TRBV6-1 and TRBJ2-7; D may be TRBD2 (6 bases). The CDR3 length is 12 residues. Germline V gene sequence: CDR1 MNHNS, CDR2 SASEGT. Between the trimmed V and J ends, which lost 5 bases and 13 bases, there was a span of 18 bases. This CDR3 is CASSPPGLLIYF. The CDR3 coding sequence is TGTGCCAGCAGTCCTCCGGGACTTCTGATCTACTTC.

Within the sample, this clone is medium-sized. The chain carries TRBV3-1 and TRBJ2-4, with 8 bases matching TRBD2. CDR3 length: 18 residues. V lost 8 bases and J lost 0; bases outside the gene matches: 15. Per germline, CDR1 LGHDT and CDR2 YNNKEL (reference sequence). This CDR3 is CASGGGSGGPLAKNIQYF. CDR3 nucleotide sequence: TGTGCCAGCGGTGGGGGGAGCGGGGGCCCCTTAGCCAAAAACATTCAGTACTTC.

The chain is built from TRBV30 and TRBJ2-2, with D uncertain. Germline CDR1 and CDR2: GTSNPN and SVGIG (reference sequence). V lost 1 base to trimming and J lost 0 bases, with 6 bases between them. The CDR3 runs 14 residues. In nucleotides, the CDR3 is TGTGCCTGGAGTGGGGTCGCGAACACCGGGGAGCTGTTTTTT. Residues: CAWSGVANTGELFF.

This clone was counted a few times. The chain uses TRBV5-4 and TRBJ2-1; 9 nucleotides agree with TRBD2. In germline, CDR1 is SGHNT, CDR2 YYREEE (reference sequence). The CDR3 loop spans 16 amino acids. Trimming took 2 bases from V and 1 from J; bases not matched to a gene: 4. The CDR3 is CASSFVLAGSYNEQFF. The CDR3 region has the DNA TGTGCCAGCAGCTTCGTCCTAGCGGGGTCCTACAATGAGCAGTTCTTC. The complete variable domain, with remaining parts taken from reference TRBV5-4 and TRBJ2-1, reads ETGVTQSPTHLIKTRGQQVTLRCSSQSGHNTVSWYQQALGQGPQFIFQYYREEENGRGNFPPRFSGLQFPNYSSELNVNALELDDSALYLCASSFVLAGSYNEQFFGPGTRLTVL.

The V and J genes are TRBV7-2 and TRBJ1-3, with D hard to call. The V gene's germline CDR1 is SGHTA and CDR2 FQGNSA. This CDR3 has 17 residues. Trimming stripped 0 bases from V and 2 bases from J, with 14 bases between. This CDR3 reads CASSLASGGIAGNTIYF. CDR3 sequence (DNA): TGTGCCAGCAGCTTAGCGAGTGGAGGGATCGCTGGAAACACCATATATTTT.

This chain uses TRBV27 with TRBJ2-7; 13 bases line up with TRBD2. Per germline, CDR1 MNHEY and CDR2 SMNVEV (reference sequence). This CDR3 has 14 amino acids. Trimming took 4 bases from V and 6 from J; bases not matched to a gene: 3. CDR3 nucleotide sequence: TGTGCCAGCAGTTGGACTAGCGGGAGAGGCGAGCAGTACTTC. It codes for CASSWTSGRGEQYF.

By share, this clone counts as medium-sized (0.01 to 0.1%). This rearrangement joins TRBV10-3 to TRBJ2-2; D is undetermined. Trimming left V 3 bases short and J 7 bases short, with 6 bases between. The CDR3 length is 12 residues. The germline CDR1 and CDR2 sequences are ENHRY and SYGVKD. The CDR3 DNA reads TGTGCCATCAGTGAAATAATCGGGGAGCTGTTTTTT. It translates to CAISEIIGELFF.

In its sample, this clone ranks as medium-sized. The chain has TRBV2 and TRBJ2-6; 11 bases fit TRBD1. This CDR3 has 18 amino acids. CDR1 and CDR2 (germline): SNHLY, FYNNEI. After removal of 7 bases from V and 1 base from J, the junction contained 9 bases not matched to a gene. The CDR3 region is CASTNGDRGASGANVLTF. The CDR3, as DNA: TGTGCCAGCACCAATGGGGACAGGGGGGCGTCTGGGGCCAACGTCCTGACTTTC.

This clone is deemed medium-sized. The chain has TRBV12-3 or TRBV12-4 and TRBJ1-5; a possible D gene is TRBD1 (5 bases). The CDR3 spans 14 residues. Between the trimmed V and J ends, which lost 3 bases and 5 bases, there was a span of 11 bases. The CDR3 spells CASSFGGRDQPQHF. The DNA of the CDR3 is TGTGCCAGCAGTTTCGGGGGGAGGGATCAGCCCCAGCATTTT.

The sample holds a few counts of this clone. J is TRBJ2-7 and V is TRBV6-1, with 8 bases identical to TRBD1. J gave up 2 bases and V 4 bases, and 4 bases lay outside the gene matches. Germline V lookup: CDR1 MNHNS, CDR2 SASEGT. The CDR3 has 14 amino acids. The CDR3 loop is CASSVLQGAYEQYF. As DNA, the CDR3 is TGTGCCAGCAGTGTACTACAGGGGGCCTACGAGCAGTACTTC.

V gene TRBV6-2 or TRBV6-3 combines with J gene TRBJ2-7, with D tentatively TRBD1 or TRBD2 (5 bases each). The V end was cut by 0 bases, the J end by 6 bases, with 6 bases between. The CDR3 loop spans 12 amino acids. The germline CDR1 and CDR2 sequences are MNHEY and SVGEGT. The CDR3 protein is CASSYSRGEQYF. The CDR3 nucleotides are TGTGCCAGCAGTTACTCGAGGGGCGAGCAGTACTTC.

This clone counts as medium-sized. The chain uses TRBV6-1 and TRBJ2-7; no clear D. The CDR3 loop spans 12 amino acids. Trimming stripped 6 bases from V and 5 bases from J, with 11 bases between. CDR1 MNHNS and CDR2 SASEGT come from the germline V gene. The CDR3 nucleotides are TGTGCCAGCAGCCCCTCCACTGACGAGCAGTACTTC. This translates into CASSPSTDEQYF.

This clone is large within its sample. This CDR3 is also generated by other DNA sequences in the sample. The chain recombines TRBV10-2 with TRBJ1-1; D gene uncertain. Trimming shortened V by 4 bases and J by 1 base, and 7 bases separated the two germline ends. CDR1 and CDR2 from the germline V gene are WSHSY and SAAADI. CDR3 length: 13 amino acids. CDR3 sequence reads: CASSATANTEAFF. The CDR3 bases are TGCGCCAGCAGTGCGACGGCGAACACTGAAGCTTTCTTT.

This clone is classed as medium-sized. CDR3 coding DNA: TGTGCCAGCAGTGATCAGGTTGGAGAGCAGTTCTTC. Translated: CASSDQVGEQFF. The genes are TRBV6-1 and TRBJ2-1; D is unclear. CDR1 and CDR2 (germline): MNHNS, SASEGT. This CDR3 is 12 amino acids long. The V end was cut by 3 bases, the J end by 10 bases, with 10 bases between.

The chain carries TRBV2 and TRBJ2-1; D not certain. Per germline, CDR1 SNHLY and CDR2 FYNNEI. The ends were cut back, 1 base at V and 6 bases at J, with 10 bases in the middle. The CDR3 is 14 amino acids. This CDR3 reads CASSEEARSNEQFF. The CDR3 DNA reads TGTGCCAGCAGTGAAGAAGCCCGAAGCAATGAGCAGTTCTTC.

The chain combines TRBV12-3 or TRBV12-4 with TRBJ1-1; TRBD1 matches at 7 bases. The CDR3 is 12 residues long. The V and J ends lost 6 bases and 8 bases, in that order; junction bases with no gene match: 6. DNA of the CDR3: TGTGCCAGCAGATTGGGAGGGGGCGAAGCTTTCTTT. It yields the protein CASRLGGGEAFF.

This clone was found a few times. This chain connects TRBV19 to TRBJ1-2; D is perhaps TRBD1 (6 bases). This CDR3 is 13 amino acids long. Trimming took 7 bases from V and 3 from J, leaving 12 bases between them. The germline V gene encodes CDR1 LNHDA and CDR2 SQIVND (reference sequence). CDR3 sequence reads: CASNQGKDYGYTF. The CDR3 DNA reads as TGTGCCAGTAATCAGGGGAAAGACTATGGCTACACCTTC. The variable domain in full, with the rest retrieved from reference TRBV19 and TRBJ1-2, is DGGITQSPKYLFRKEGQNVTLSCEQNLNHDAMYWYRQDPGQGLRLIYYSQIVNDFQKGDIAEGYSVSREKKESFPLTVTSAQKNPTAFYLCASNQGKDYGYTFGSGTRLTVV.

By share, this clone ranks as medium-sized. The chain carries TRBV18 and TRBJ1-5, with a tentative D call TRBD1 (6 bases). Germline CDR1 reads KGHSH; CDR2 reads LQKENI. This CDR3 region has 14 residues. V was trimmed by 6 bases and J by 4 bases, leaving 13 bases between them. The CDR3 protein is CASSAGAGNQPQHF. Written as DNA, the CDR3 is TGTGCCAGCTCCGCGGGGGCAGGGAATCAGCCCCAGCATTTT.

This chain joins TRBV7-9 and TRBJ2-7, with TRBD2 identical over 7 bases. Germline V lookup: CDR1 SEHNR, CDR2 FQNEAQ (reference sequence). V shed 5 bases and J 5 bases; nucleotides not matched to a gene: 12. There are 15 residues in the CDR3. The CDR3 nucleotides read TGTGCCAGCAGCGGTCGGACTAGTTCGTTCGACGAGCAGTACTTC. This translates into CASSGRTSSFDEQYF.

This CDR3 is CASSLSAGGADTQYF. The CDR3 DNA reads as TGTGCCAGCAGCCTGTCTGCGGGAGGCGCAGATACGCAGTATTTT. The chain links TRBV11-2 to TRBJ2-3, with TRBD2 identical over 8 bases. This CDR3 spans 15 amino acids. V lost 5 bases to trimming and J lost 4 bases; unmatched junction nucleotides: 8. The germline gives CDR1 SGHAT, CDR2 FQNNGV.

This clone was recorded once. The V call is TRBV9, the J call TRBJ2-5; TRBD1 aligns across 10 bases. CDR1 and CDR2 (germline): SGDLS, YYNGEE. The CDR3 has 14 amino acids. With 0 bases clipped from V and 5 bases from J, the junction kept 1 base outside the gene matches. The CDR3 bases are TGTGCCAGCAGCGTAGGGGGACAGGGGGAGACCCAGTACTTC. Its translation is CASSVGGQGETQYF.

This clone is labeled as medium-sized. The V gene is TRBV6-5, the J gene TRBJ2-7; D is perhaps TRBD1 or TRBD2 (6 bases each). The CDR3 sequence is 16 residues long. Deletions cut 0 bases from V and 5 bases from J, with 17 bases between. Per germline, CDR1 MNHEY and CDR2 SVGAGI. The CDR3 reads CASSYSDPRGVDEQYF. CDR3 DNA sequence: TGTGCCAGCAGTTACTCGGACCCGAGGGGGGTCGACGAGCAGTACTTC.

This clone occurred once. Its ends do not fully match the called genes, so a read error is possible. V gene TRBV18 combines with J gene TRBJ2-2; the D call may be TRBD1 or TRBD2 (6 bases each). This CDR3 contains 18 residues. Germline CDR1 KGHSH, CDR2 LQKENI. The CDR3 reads CASSPKRTGAANTGELFF. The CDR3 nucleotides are TGTGCCAGCTCACCAAAGAGAACGGGGGCCGCGAACACCGGGGAGCTGTTTTTC.

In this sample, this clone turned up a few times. Here the CDR3 reads CASSAYGYTF. For the CDR3, the DNA is TGTGCCAGTAGCGCCTATGGCTACACCTTC. The chain has TRBV19 and TRBJ1-2; unclear D gene. CDR3 length: 10 amino acids. Germline V CDR1 and CDR2: LNHDA, SQIVND (reference sequence). The germline V and J ends were trimmed by 6 bases and 4 bases, with 3 bases remaining between them.

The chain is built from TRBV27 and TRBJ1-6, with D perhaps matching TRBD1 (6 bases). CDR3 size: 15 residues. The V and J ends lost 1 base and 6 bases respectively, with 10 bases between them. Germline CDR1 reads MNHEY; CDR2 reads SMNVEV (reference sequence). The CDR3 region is CASSLYTGINSPLHF. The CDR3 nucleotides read TGTGCCAGCAGTTTATACACAGGGATTAATTCACCCCTCCACTTT.

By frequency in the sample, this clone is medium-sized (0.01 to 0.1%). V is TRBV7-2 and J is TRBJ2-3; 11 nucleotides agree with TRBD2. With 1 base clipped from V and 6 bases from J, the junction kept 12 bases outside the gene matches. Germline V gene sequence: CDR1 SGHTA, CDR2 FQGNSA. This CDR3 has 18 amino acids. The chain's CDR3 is CASSLGFGLAGGGDTQYF. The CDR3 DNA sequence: TGTGCCAGCAGCTTAGGTTTTGGGCTAGCGGGGGGCGGGGATACGCAGTATTTT.

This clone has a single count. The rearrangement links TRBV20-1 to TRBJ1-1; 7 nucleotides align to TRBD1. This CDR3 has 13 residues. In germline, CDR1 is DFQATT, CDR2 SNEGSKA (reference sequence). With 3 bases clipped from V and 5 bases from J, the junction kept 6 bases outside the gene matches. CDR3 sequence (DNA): TGCAGTGCTAGTCCAGGGGGTCGGACTGAAGCTTTCTTT. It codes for CSASPGGRTEAFF.

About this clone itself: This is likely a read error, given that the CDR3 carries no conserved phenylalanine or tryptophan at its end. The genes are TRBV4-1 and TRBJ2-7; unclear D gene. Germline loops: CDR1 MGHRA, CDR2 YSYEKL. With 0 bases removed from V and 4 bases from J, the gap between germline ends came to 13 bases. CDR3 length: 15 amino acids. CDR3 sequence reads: CASSQDWRNSYEQYL. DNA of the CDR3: TGCGCCAGCAGCCAAGATTGGCGGAACTCTTACGAGCAGTACCTC.

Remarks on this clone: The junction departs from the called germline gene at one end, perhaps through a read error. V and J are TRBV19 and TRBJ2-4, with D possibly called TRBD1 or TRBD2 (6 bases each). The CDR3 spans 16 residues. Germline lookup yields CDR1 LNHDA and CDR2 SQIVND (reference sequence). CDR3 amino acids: CASNTGAGMGGNVQYF. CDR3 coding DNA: TGTGCCAGTAATACGGGGGCAGGGATGGGAGGAAACGTTCAGTACTTC.

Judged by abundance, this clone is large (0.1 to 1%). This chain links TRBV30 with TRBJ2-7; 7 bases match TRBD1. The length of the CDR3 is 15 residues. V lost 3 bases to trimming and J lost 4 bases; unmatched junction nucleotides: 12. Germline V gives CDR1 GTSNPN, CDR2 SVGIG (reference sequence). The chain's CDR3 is CAWSASRGSAYEQYF. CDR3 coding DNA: TGTGCCTGGAGCGCCAGCAGGGGGTCAGCTTACGAGCAGTACTTC.